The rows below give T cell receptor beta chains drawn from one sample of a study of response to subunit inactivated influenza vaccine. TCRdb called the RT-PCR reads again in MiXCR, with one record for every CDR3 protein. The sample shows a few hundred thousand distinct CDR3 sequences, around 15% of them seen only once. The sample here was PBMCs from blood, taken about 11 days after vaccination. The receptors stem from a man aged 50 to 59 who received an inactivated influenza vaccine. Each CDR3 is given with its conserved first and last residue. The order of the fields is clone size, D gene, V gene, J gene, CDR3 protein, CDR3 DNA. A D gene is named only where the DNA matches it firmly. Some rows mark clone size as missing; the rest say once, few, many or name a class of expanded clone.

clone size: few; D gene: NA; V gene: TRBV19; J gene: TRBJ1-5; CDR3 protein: CASSIGNSAPSNQPQHF; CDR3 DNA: TGTGCCAGTAGTATAGGAAACAGCGCACCAAGCAATCAGCCCCAGCATTTT
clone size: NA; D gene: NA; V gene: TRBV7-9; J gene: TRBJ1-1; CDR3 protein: CASSSTGTEAFF; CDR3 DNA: TGTGCCAGCAGCTCTACGGGGACTGAAGCTTTCTTT
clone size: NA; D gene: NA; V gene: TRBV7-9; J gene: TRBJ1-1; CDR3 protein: CASKIHTEAFF; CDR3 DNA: TGTGCCAGCAAAATCCACACTGAAGCTTTCTTT
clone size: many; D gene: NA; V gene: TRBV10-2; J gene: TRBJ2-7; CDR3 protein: CASSELGRGEQYF; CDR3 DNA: TGCGCCAGCAGTGAGTTGGGCAGGGGTGAGCAGTACTTC
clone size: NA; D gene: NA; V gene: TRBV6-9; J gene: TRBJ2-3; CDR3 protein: CASSYCPRPHTDTQYF; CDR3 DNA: TGTGCCAGCAGTTATTGCCCCCGACCCCACACAGATACGCAGTATTTT
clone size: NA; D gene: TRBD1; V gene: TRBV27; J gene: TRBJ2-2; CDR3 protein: CASSLIGHRGGGELFF; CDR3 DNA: TGTGCCAGCAGTTTAATCGGTCACAGGGGCGGCGGGGAGCTGTTTTTT
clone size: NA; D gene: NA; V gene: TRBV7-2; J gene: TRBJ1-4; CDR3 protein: CASSLAAMGYEKLFF; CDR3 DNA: TGTGCCAGCAGCTTAGCAGCTATGGGGTATGAAAAACTGTTTTTT
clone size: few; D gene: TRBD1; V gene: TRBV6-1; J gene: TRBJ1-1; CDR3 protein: CASRTGTGLAEAFF; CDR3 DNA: TGTGCCAGCAGAACCGGGACAGGGTTAGCTGAAGCTTTCTTT
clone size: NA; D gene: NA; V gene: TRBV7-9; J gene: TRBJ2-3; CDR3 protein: CAINGGSTDTQYF; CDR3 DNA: TGTGCCATCAATGGGGGATCCACAGATACGCAGTATTTT
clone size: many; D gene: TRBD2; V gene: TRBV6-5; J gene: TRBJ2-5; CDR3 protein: CASSYGNLGLAGRSETQYF; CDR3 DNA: TGTGCCAGCAGTTACGGGAATTTAGGACTAGCGGGAAGATCGGAGACCCAGTACTTC
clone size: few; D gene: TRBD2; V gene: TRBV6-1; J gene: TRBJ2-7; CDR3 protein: CASSAVGTSGYEQYF; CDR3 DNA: TGTGCCAGCAGTGCCGTTGGGACTAGCGGTTACGAGCAGTACTTC
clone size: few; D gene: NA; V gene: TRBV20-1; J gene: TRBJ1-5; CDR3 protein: CSASNGDSQPQHF; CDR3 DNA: TGCAGTGCTAGCAACGGGGATAGCCAGCCCCAGCATTTT
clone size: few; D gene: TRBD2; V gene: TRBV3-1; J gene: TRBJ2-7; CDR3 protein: CASSQDQDSGGYEQYF; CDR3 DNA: TGTGCCAGCAGCCAAGATCAAGACAGCGGGGGATACGAGCAGTACTTC
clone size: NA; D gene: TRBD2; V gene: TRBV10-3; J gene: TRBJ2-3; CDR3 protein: CAISEQSGGGTDTQYF; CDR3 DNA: TGTGCCATCAGTGAGCAAAGCGGGGGAGGCACAGATACGCAGTATTTT
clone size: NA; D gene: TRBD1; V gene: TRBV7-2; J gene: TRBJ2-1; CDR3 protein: CASSLGLGQGSAEIYNEQFF; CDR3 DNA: TGTGCCAGCAGCTTAGGCTTGGGACAGGGCTCGGCGGAGATATACAATGAGCAGTTCTTC
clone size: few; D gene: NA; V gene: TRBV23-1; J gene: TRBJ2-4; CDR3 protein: CASSQTTDMGPVKNIQYF; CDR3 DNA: TGCGCCAGCAGTCAAACCACGGACATGGGGCCAGTCAAAAACATTCAGTACTTC
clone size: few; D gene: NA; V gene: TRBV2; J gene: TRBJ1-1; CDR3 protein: CASSEIEIRGHPTEAFF; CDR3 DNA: TGTGCCAGCAGTGAAATTGAAATAAGGGGACATCCTACTGAAGCTTTCTTT
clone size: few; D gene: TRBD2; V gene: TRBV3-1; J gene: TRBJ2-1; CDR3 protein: CASSHGRTSGISYNEQFF; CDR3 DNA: TGTGCCAGCAGCCATGGGCGGACTAGCGGGATCTCCTACAATGAGCAGTTCTTC
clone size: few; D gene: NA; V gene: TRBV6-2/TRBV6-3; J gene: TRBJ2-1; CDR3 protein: CASSWTHDYNEQFF; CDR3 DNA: TGTGCCAGCAGTTGGACACACGACTACAATGAGCAGTTCTTC
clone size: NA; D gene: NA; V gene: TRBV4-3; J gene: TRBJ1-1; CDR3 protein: CASSQAAGLMNTEAFF; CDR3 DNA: TGCGCCAGCAGCCAAGCGGCGGGTCTCATGAACACTGAAGCTTTCTTT
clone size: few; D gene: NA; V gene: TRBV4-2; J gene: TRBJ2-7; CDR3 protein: CASSYYRGTPYEQYF; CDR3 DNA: TGTGCCAGCAGCTACTACCGGGGAACTCCCTACGAGCAGTACTTC